The clone carrying this TCR beta chain came up a few times. Its specificity is not known. Unique molecular identifiers featured in how the TCRbeta library was prepared. TCRdb reprocessed the PCR reads with MiXCR, giving one entry per CDR3 protein. The sample includes about 980,000 distinct CDR3 sequences, roughly 29% of them seen just once. Germline V gives CDR1 DFQATT, CDR2 SNEGSKA (reference sequence). V lost 3 bases to trimming and J lost 7 bases, with 18 bases between them. The CDR3 runs 15 residues. These data belong to a study of T-cell reconstitution after alpha-beta-depleted transplantation in children. Points from the study as a whole: Several hundred graft clones that had expanded were reportedly the source of alpha-beta T cells about two months after transplant.

The chain is built from TRBV20-1 and TRBJ2-2; perhaps TRBD2 as D (5 bases). The TCR comes from a boy in the first two years of life who had a stem cell transplant for SCID, so the T cells may come from the graft donor. The starting material was PBMCs, mostly from graft donor cells, obtained 360 days after TCRalphabeta/CD19-depleted stem cell transplant. CDR3 amino acids: CSASRTLPRGGELFF. The CDR3, as DNA: TGCAGTGCTAGCAGAACTCTCCCTCGGGGCGGGGAGCTGTTTTTT.